The clone carrying this T cell receptor (beta chain) was recorded many times. What it recognizes is unknown. The entry originates in a study of identical twins. Whole-study findings and limits: Beta clonotypes that were abundant in cord blood contained fewer insertions, a pattern absent from memory repertoires.

Template switching, a step in the protocol, added a universal primer site, and cDNA carried unique molecular identifiers. One entry per CDR3 protein results from TCRdb running MiXCR on the 5' RACE reads. This table holds 430,000 or so distinct CDR3 sequences, 20% to 25% found once. In every case, the donor was a healthy Caucasian. The ends lost 5 bases at V and 5 bases at J; junction bases unmatched: 2. CDR3 length equals 13 residues. The same data also went into a second study, on T cells expressing NK-cell markers. That work contributes: Four of the donors also had these clonotypes leading their CD3+CD56-NKG2C+ fraction.

The chain has TRBV12-3 or TRBV12-4 and TRBJ2-2, with 7 bases lining up with TRBD1. This receptor was taken from a woman under 30 in good health. Material: CD4+ T cells sorted from blood. The CDR3 is CASSQQGTGELFF. The CDR3 DNA is TGTGCCAGCAGTCAACAGGGGACCGGGGAGCTGTTTTTT.